Sequencing of this T cell receptor beta chain was carried out in a study of blood T cell repertoires in COVID-19. Study in general: The samples span acute and convalescent COVID-19 from the United States, Italy and Spain. PBMCs, B-cell-depleted T cells, or T cells provided the cDNA or gDNA that made up the material.

As handled by the study authors: Counts of nucleated cells, estimated from reference gene primer amplification, were obtained. Some clones are missing from TCRdb's copy, which holds only in-frame ones; the method was immunoSEQ multiplex PCR. The V and J calls and clone size were taken over from that table, and D and trimming were inferred from the DNA. The profile covers 200,000 to 250,000 clones, with over 80% appearing a single time and roughly 6.4% taken by the ten largest. Germline values: CDR1 SQVTM, CDR2 ANQGSEA. The CDR3 runs to 12 residues. Trimming took 7 bases from V and 2 from J, leaving 11 bases between them. This clone was recorded at least ten times.

This chain uses TRBV29-1 with TRBJ1-1; D is unresolved. What was sequenced was peripheral blood. The origin of this receptor is a woman in her sixties with active or convalescent COVID-19. The CDR3, as DNA: TGCAGCGCCGCGGGCCCTAACACTGAAGCTTTCTTT. Its translation is CSAAGPNTEAFF.